This section outlines one TCR beta chain sequence together with its context. The germline V gene encodes CDR1 MNHEY and CDR2 SMNVEV (reference sequence). V was clipped by 1 base and J by 8 bases, with 11 bases between them. This CDR3 has 14 residues. PCR employed 60 Vbeta and 13 Jbeta primers. The repertoire was sequenced with immunoSEQ multiplex PCR; TCRdb's copy has only in-frame clones and lacks some. The sample holds approximately 140,000 clones; over 60% are singletons and the top ten take roughly an eighth. This entry is derived from a study of cytomegalovirus exposure and HLA in healthy donors.

This rearrangement joins TRBV27 to TRBJ1-4, with D unresolved. Sequenced: PBMCs. This clonotype was obtained from a middle-aged man in good health and CMV-seropositive. CDR3 sequence (DNA): TGTGCCAGCAGTTTATTCGCGCTACCCGAAAAACTGTTTTTT. Its protein is CASSLFALPEKLFF.